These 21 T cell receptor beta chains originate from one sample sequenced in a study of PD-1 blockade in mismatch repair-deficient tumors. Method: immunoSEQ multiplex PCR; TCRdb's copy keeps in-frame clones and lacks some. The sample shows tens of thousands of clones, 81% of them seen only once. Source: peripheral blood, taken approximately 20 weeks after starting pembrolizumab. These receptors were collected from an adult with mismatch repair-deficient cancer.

CDR3 nucleotide sequence: TGTGCCTGCAAGCCGGGACTAGCGGAGTCGTACAATGAGCAGTTCTTC. Protein: CACKPGLAESYNEQFF. V gene TRBV19 combines with J gene TRBJ2-1; 11 bases are shared with TRBD2. Germline V gene lookup returns CDR1 LNHDA and CDR2 SQIVND (reference sequence). The CDR3 contains 16 residues. V gave up 11 bases and J gave up 4 bases; unmatched junction bases: 13.

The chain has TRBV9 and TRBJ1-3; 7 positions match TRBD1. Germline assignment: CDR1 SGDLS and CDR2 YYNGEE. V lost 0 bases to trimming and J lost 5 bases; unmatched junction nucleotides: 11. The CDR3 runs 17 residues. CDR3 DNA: TGTGCCAGCAGCGTAGATTTGAGACAGGGATTGAGAAACACCATATATTTT. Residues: CASSVDLRQGLRNTIYF.

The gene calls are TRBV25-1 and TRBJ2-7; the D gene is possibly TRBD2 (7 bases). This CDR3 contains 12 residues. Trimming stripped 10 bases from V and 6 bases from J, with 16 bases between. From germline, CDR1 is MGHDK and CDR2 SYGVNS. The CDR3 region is CAILERGGEQYF. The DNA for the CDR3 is TGTGCCATCCTGGAAAGGGGGGGCGAGCAGTACTTC.

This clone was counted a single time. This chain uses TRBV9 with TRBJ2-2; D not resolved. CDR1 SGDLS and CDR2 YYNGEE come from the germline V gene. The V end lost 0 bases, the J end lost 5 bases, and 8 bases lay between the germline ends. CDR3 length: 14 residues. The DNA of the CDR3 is TGTGCCAGCAGCGTAGAATTACCAACCGGGGAGCTGTTTTTT. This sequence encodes CASSVELPTGELFF.

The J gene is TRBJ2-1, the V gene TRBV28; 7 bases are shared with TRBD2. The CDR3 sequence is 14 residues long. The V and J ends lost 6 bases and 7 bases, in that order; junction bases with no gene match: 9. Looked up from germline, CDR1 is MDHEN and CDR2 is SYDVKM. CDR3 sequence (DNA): TGTGCCAGCAGAAGTCCGGGACTAAATAATGAGCAGTTCTTC. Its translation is CASRSPGLNNEQFF.

CDR3 DNA: TGTGCCAGCAGCATCGGACAGGACGAGCAGTACTTC. It yields the protein CASSIGQDEQYF. The V and J genes are TRBV7-3 and TRBJ2-7; 7 bases map to TRBD1. CDR1 is SGHTA and CDR2 is FQGTGA in the germline V gene. The CDR3 loop spans 12 amino acids. The V gene end was trimmed by 5 bases and the J gene end by 5 bases; junction bases not matched to a gene: 3.

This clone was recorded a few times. The CDR3 bases are TGTGCCAGCAGCTTAGGCCAGCAGGGTCTGTTTTTT. Translating it yields CASSLGQQGLFF. The chain is built from TRBV7-9 and TRBJ1-4, with a weak D call TRBD1 (5 bases). V was pared by 1 base and J by 14 bases, with 11 bases between. The germline gives CDR1 SEHNR, CDR2 FQNEAQ (reference sequence). The CDR3 covers 12 residues.

CDR3 in amino acids: CASSARQGNYGYTF. The CDR3 region has the DNA TGTGCCAGCAGCGCCCGACAGGGTAACTATGGCTACACCTTC. This chain joins TRBV7-2 and TRBJ1-2; 7 bases agree with TRBD1. The germline V gene encodes CDR1 SGHTA and CDR2 FQGNSA. This CDR3 region has 14 residues. V was clipped by 5 bases and J by 1 base; unmatched bases: 4.

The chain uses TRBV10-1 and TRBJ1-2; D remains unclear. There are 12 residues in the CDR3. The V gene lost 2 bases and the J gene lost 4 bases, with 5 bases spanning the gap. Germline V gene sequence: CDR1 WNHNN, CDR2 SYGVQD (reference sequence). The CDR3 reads CASSEDGYGYTF. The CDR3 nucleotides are TGCGCCAGCAGTGAGGACGGCTATGGCTACACCTTC.

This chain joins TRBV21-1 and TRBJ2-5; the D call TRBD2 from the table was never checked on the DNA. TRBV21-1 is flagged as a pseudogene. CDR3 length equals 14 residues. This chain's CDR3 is CASSTGTWGETQYF. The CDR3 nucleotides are TGTGCCAGCAGCACGGGGACTTGGGGGGAGACCCAGTACTTC.

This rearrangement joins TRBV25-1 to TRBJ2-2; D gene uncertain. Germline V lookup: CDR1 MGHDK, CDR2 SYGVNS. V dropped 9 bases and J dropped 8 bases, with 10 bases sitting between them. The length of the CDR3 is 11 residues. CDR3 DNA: TGTGCCAGTTCCAGAAGTGGGGAGCTGTTTTTT. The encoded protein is CASSRSGELFF.

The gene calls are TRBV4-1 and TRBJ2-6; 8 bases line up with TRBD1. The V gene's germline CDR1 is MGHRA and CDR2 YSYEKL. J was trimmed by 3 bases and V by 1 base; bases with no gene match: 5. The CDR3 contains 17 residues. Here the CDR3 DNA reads TGCGCCAGCAGCCAAGGGCAGGGGGCTTATGGGGCCAACGTCCTGACTTTC. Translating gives CASSQGQGAYGANVLTF.

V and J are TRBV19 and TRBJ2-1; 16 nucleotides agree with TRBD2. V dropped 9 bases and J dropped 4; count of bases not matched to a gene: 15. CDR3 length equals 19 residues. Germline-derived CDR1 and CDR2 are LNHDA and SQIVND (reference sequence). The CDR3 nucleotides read TGTGCCAGCAGCCCCCCACCGGGACTAGCGGGAGGGTCTTACAATGAGCAGTTCTTC. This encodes CASSPPPGLAGGSYNEQFF.

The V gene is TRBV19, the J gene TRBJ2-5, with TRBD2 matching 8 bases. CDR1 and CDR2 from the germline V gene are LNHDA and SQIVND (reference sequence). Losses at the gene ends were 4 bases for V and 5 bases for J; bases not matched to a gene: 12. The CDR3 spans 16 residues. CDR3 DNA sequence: TGTGCCAGTAGTACTGTCTTCGGGAGGGCCTTGGAGACCCAGTACTTC. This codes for CASSTVFGRALETQYF.

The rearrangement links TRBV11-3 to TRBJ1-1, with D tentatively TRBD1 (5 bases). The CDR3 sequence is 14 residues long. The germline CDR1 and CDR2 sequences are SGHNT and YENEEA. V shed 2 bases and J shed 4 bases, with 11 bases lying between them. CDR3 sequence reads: CASSLSPGITEAFF. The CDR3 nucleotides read TGTGCCAGCAGCTTAAGTCCAGGGATCACTGAAGCTTTCTTT.

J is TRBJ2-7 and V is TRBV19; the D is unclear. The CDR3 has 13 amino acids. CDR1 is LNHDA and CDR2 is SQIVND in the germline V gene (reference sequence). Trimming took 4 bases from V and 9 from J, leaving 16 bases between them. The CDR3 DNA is TGTGCCAGTAGTAGACAAACAGCAGAGTGGCAGTACTTC. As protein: CASSRQTAEWQYF. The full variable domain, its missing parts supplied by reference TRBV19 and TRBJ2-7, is DGGITQSPKYLFRKEGQNVTLSCEQNLNHDAMYWYRQDPGQGLRLIYYSQIVNDFQKGDIAEGYSVSREKKESFPLTVTSAQKNPTAFYLCASSRQTAEWQYFGPGTRLTVT.

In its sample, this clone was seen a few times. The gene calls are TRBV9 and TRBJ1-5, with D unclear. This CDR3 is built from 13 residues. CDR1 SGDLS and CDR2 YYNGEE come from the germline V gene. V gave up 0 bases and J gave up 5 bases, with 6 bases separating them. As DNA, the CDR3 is TGTGCCAGCAGCGTAGCTCCGGATCAGCCCCAGCATTTT. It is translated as CASSVAPDQPQHF.

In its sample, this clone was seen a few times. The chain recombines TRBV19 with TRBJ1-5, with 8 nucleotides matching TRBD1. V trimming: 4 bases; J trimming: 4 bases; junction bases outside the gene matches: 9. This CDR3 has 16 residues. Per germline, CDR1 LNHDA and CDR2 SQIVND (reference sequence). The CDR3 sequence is CASSTNSQGANQPQHF. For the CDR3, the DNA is TGTGCCAGTAGTACAAATTCTCAGGGGGCTAATCAGCCCCAGCATTTT.

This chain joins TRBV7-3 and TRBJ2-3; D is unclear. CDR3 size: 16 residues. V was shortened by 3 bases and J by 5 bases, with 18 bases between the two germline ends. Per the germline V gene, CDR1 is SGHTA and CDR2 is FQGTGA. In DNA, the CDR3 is TGTGCCAGCAGCTTGGTGGGTACGGGCGCAGTAGATACGCAGTATTTT. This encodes CASSLVGTGAVDTQYF.

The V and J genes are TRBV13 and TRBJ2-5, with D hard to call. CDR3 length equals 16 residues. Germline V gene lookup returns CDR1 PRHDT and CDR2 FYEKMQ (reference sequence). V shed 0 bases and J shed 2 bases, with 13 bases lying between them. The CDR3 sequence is CASSLGLVAPQETQYF. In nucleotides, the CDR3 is TGTGCCAGCAGCTTAGGGTTGGTAGCTCCACAAGAGACCCAGTACTTC. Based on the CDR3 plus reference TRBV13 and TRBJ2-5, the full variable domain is AAGVIQSPRHLIKEKRETATLKCYPIPRHDTVYWYQQGPGQDPQFLISFYEKMQSDKGSIPDRFSAQQFSDYHSELNMSSLELGDSALYFCASSLGLVAPQETQYFGPGTRLLVL.

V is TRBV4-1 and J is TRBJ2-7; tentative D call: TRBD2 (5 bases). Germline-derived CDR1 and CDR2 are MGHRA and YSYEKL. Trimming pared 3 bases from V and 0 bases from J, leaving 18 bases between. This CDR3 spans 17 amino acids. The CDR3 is CASSHGRLQRFSYEQYF. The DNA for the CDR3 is TGCGCCAGCAGCCACGGCCGGCTCCAGCGGTTCTCCTACGAGCAGTACTTC.